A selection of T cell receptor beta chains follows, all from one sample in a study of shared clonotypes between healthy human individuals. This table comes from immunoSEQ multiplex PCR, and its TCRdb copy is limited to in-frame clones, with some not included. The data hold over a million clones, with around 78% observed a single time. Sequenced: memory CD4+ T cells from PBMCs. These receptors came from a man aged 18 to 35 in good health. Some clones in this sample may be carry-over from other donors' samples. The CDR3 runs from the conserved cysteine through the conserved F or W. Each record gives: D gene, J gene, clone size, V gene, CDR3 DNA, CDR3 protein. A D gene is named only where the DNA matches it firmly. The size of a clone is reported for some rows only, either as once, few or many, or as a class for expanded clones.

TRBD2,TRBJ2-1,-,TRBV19,TGTGCCAGTAGTTCAGCGGGGTACAATGAGCAGTTCTTC,CASSSAGYNEQFF
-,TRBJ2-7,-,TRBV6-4,TGTGCCAGCAGCGACACACCCGGCTGGGAGCAGTACTTC,CASSDTPGWEQYF
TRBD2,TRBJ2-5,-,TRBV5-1,TGCGCCAGCAGCCCAGGGACTAGCGGGAGTGGTGAGACCCAGTACTTC,CASSPGTSGSGETQYF
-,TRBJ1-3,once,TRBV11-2,TGTGCCAGCAGCTTAGAGGGGACAACTGGAAACACCATATATTTT,CASSLEGTTGNTIYF
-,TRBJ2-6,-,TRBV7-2,TGTGCCAGCAGCTTAAGAGTTTCTGGGGCCAACGTCCTGACTTTC,CASSLRVSGANVLTF
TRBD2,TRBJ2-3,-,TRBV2,TGTGCCAGCAGGGGGCGGGAGGGCTTGAATACGCAGTATTTT,CASRGREGLNTQYF
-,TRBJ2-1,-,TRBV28,TGTGCCAGCACCGCACACTTTGCCCACAATGAGCAGTTCTTC,CASTAHFAHNEQFF
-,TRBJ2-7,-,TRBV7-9,TGTGCCAGCAGCCCCGGCGCCTACGAGCAGTACTTC,CASSPGAYEQYF
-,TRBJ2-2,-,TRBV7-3,TGTGCCAGCAGGCGGACTTTCAACACCGGGGAGCTGTTTTTT,CASRRTFNTGELFF
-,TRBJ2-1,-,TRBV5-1,TGCGCCAGCAGCTTGGCGCAGGGATCCTACAATGAGCAGTTCTTC,CASSLAQGSYNEQFF
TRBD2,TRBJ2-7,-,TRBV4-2,TGTGCCAGCAGCCAAGGTAGCAGCGGGAGATCCGAGCAGTACTTC,CASSQGSSGRSEQYF
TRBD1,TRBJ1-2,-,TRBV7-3,TGTGCCAGCAGTAGGGGACAGGACTATGGCTACACCTTC,CASSRGQDYGYTF
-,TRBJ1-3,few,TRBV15,TGTGCCACCAGCAGCCAGAAGACTGGAAACACCATATATTTT,CATSSQKTGNTIYF
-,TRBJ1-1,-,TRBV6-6,TGTGCCAGCAGTTACGGAGGGTCTGAAGCTTTCTTT,CASSYGGSEAFF
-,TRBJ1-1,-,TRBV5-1,TGCGCCAGCAGCTTGGAGGTGAACACTGAAGCTTTCTTT,CASSLEVNTEAFF
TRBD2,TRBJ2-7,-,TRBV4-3,TGCGCCTCCTCCGCGGGGACTAACTCCTACGAGCAGTACTTC,CASSAGTNSYEQYF
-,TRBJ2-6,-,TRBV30,TGTGCCTGGAGTGTGTCGGGGGGCGCGATAGGGGCCAACGTCCTGACTTTC,CAWSVSGGAIGANVLTF
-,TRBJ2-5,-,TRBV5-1,TGCGCCAGCAGCGCCACTGGTACGGCAGGGGAGACCCAGTACTTC,CASSATGTAGETQYF
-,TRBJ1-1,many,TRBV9,TGTGCCAGCAGCGTAGCGGTGAACACTGAAGCTTTCTTT,CASSVAVNTEAFF
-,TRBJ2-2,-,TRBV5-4,TGTGCCAGCAGCTTAGTCCACACCGGGGAGCTGTTTTTT,CASSLVHTGELFF
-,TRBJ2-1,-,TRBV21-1,TGTGCCAGCAGCAAAGCAGCGCGGGAGGGGGATGAGCAGTTCTTC,CASSKAAREGDEQFF
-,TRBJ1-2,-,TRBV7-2,TGTGCCAGCAGCCCCCAAACCGGGACACCTTATGGCTACACCTTC,CASSPQTGTPYGYTF
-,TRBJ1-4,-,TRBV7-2,TGTGCCAGCAGCTTGGCCCCCCGGTGGGAAAAACTGTTTTTT,CASSLAPRWEKLFF
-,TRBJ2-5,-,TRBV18,TGTGCCAGCTCACCACCGGACAGCCCACGGGAGACCCAGTACTTC,CASSPPDSPRETQYF
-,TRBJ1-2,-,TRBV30,TGTGCCTGGAGTGTAACGTCGGGTAGTGGCTACACCTTC,CAWSVTSGSGYTF
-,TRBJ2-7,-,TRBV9,TGTGCCAGCAGCGTAGGGGCGGGGCCAGCTACAACCTACGAGCAGTACTTC,CASSVGAGPATTYEQYF
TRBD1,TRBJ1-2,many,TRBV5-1,TGCGCCAGCAGCCAGGTGGGGGACAGATATGGCTACACCTTC,CASSQVGDRYGYTF
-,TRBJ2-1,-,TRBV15,TGTGCCACCAGCAAAGAGAGGCGGGCGGGTGAGCAGTTCTTC,CATSKERRAGEQFF
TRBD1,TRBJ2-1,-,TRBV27,TGTGCCAGCAGTTTGGCAGGGGGTAATGAGCAGTTCTTC,CASSLAGGNEQFF
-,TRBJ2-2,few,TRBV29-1,TGCAGCGTCGGTGGTTCGGGCGGGGAGCTGTTTTTT,CSVGGSGGELFF
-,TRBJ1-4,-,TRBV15,TGTGCCACCAGCAGAGATTTGCAGGGCGGCGAAAAACTGTTTTTT,CATSRDLQGGEKLFF
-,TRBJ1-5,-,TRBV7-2,TGTGCCAGCAGCCCGCGGGCCGATCAGCCCCAGCATTTT,CASSPRADQPQHF